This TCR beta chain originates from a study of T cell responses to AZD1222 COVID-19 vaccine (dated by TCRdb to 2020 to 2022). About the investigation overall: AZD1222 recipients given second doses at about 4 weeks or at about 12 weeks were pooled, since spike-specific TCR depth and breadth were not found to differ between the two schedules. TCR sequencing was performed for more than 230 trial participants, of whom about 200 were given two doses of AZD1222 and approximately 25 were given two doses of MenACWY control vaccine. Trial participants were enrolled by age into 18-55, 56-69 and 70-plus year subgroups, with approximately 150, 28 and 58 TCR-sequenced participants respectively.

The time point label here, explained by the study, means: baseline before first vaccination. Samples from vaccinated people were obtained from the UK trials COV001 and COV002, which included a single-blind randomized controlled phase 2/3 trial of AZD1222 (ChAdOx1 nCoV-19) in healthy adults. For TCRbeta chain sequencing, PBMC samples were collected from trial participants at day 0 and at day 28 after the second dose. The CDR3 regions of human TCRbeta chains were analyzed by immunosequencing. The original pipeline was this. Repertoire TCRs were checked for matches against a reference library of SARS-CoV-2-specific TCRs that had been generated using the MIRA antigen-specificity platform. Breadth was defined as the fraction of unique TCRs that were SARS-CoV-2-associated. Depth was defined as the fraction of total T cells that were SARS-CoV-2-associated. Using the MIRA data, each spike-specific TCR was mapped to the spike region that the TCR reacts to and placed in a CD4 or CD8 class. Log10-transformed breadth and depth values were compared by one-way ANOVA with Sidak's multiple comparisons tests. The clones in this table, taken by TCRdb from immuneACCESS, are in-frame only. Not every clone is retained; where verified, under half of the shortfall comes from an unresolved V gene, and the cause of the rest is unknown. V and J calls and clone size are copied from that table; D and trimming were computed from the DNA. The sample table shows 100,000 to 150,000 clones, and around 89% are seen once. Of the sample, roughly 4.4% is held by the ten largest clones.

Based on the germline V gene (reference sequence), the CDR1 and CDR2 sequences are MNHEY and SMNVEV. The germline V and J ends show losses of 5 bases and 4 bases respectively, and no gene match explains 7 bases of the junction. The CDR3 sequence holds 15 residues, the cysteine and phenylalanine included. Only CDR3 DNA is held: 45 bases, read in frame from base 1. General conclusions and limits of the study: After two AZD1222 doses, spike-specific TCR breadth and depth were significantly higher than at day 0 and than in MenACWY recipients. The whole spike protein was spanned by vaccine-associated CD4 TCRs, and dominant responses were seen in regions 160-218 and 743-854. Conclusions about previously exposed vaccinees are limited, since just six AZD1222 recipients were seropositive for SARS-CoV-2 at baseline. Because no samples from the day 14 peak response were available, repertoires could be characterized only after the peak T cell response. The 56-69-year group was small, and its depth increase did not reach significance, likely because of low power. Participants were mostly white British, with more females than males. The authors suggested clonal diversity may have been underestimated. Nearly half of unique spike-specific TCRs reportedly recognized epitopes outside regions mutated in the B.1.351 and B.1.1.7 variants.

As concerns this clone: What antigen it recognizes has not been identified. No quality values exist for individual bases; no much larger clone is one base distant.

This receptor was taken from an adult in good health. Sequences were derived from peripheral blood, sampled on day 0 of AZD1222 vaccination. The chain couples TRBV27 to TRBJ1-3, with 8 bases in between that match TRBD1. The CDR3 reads CASSPQGAKGNTIYF. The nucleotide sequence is TGTGCCAGCAGTCCCCAGGGGGCGAAAGGAAACACCATATATTTT.